Below are 30 T cell receptor beta chains sequenced from a single sample in a study of beta chain features in type 1 diabetes. The entirety of the isolated RNA underwent reverse transcription, so expressed TCRB transcripts were sequenced. Assay used: immunoSEQ multiplex PCR; TCRdb lists only in-frame clones, some missing. The profile shows about 140,000 clones, 6.9% of them singletons. The specimen was central memory CD4+ T cells from blood. These receptors all come from a woman in her thirties in good health.

This clone occurred many times. The gene calls are TRBV7-3 and TRBJ2-1; the D is unclear. This CDR3 is built from 16 residues. The V gene's germline CDR1 is SGHTA and CDR2 FQGTGA. Trimming cost V 2 bases and J 3 bases, with 14 bases left between them. Here the CDR3 reads CASSLDGLSLYNEQFF. CDR3 sequence (DNA): TGTGCCAGCAGCTTAGACGGTCTTAGCCTCTACAATGAGCAGTTCTTC. Drawing the rest from reference TRBV7-3 and TRBJ2-1, the complete variable domain is GAGVSQTPSNKVTEKGKYVELRCDPISGHTALYWYRQSLGQGPEFLIYFQGTGAADDSGLPNDRFFAVRPEGSVSTLKIQRTERGDSAVYLCASSLDGLSLYNEQFFGPGTRLTVL.

This chain joins TRBV29-1 and TRBJ1-1, with TRBD1 matching 7 bases. Germline CDR1 reads SQVTM; CDR2 reads ANQGSEA. There are 16 residues in the CDR3. The V gene end was trimmed by 6 bases and the J gene end by 2 bases; junction bases not matched to a gene: 15. For the CDR3, the DNA is TGCAGCGTGCGAGGTCAGGGGGACTCCACAAACACTGAAGCTTTCTTT. This gives the protein CSVRGQGDSTNTEAFF.

Many counts were recorded for this clone. This rearrangement joins TRBV29-1 to TRBJ2-5, with TRBD1 matching 7 bases. Trimming at V came to 6 bases and at J to 3 bases, leaving 4 bases not matched to a gene. This CDR3 comprises 12 residues. Germline CDR1 is SQVTM and CDR2 is ANQGSEA. The CDR3 here is CSVRQGEETQYF. In nucleotides, the CDR3 is TGCAGCGTCCGACAGGGAGAAGAGACCCAGTACTTC.

This clone has a handful of counts. The CDR3 sequence is CASSSRDRGIQPQHF. The CDR3 DNA reads as TGTGCCAGCAGTTCCCGGGACAGGGGGATTCAGCCCCAGCATTTT. This chain links TRBV6-1 with TRBJ1-5; 11 bases are a match to TRBD1. Germline trimming cut 5 bases from V and 6 bases from J; bases unmatched to any gene: 6. This CDR3 comprises 15 residues. Per the germline V gene, CDR1 is MNHNS and CDR2 is SASEGT.

Only a few counts were recorded for this clone. V usage is TRBV6-5 and J usage is TRBJ1-2; 8 nucleotides line up with TRBD1. V lost 7 bases and J lost 3; bases outside the gene matches: 4. Per germline, CDR1 MNHEY and CDR2 SVGAGI. CDR3 size: 13 residues. CDR3 coding DNA: TGTGCCAGCACCCCGACAGGGGACTATGGCTACACCTTC. Protein sequence: CASTPTGDYGYTF.

The J gene is TRBJ2-7, the V gene TRBV7-9; a weak D match, TRBD1 (5 bases). This CDR3 comprises 13 residues. The ends were cut back, 5 bases at V and 4 bases at J, with 12 bases in the middle. CDR1 and CDR2 (germline): SEHNR, FQNEAQ (reference sequence). The CDR3 loop reads CASSAWTLYEQYF. As DNA, the CDR3 is TGTGCCAGCAGCGCCTGGACATTGTACGAGCAGTACTTC.

V and J are TRBV20-1 and TRBJ2-2, with 7 bases fitting TRBD2. This CDR3 has 11 residues. Trimming took 3 bases from V and 16 from J; bases not matched to a gene: 8. Looked up from germline, CDR1 is DFQATT and CDR2 is SNEGSKA (reference sequence). The CDR3 region has the DNA TGCAGTGCTAGTATCGGGGGAGGGTGGTTTTTT. As protein: CSASIGGGWFF.

This clone was observed many times. V is TRBV4-2 and J is TRBJ1-4; a weak D match, TRBD1 (5 bases). The CDR3 consists of 17 residues. CDR1 is LGHNA, CDR2 YNFKEQ, per germline. The V end lost 0 bases, the J end lost 7 bases, and 18 bases lay between the germline ends. CDR3 region: CASSQEGVGGIGEKLFF. The CDR3 DNA reads TGTGCCAGCAGCCAAGAGGGGGTAGGCGGGATTGGTGAAAAACTGTTTTTT.

The chain employs TRBV5-6 and TRBJ2-7; TRBD1 matches 9 bases. Germline V gene data show CDR1 as SGHDT and CDR2 as YYEEEE. V trimming: 1 base; J trimming: 0 bases; junction bases outside the gene matches: 11. This CDR3 has 18 residues. The CDR3 loop reads CASSLRDRAFRNSYEQYF. In nucleotides, the CDR3 is TGTGCCAGCAGCTTGCGGGACAGGGCCTTCCGAAACTCCTACGAGCAGTACTTC.

This sequence joins TRBV6-5 and TRBJ2-6; D unresolved. V shed 4 bases and J shed 1 base, with 5 bases lying between them. Germline CDR1 reads MNHEY; CDR2 reads SVGAGI. There are 14 residues in the CDR3. As DNA, the CDR3 is TGTGCCAGCAGTTTATTTTCTGGGGCCAACGTCCTGACTTTC. It yields the protein CASSLFSGANVLTF.

This clone was observed a few times. The V and J genes are TRBV25-1 and TRBJ2-7; TRBD2 aligns across 9 bases. Trimming at V came to 6 bases and at J to 4 bases, leaving 19 bases not matched to a gene. From germline, CDR1 is MGHDK and CDR2 SYGVNS. This CDR3 region has 18 residues. CDR3 residues: CASRRSGVGLARSYEQYF. CDR3 DNA: TGTGCCAGCAGACGATCGGGGGTCGGACTAGCGCGGTCTTACGAGCAGTACTTC.

This clone was observed at least ten times. The DNA for the CDR3 is TGTGCCAGCTCACCAATATCTTCACTAGCGGGAGGAACAGATACGCAGTATTTT. It translates to CASSPISSLAGGTDTQYF. The rearrangement uses TRBV18 and TRBJ2-3; 12 bases map to TRBD2. V shed 2 bases and J 3 bases; nucleotides not matched to a gene: 9. This CDR3 is built from 18 residues. The germline V gene has CDR1 KGHSH and CDR2 LQKENI.

This clone was detected a few times. Other nucleotide sequences in the sample specify the same CDR3. The rearrangement uses TRBV9 and TRBJ2-7; 7 bases are shared with TRBD1. Germline loops: CDR1 SGDLS, CDR2 YYNGEE. This CDR3 is built from 15 residues. V dropped 3 bases and J dropped 3; count of bases not matched to a gene: 9. For the CDR3, the DNA is TGTGCCAGCAGCGACCGGGACAGTCCCTTCTACGAGCAGTACTTC. Its translation: CASSDRDSPFYEQYF.

The CDR3 nucleotides are TGTGCCAGCGCAGGGGGGAGCTATGGCTACACCTTC. Encoded protein: CASAGGSYGYTF. The chain joins TRBV19 to TRBJ1-2; TRBD1 aligns across 7 bases. The CDR3 contains 12 residues. Germline CDR1 LNHDA, CDR2 SQIVND (reference sequence). V dropped 9 bases and J dropped 4; count of bases not matched to a gene: 5.

The chain combines TRBV7-9 with TRBJ2-5, with D maybe TRBD2 (6 bases). The CDR3 contains 15 residues. Germline-derived CDR1 and CDR2 are SEHNR and FQNEAQ (reference sequence). Trimming cost V 5 bases and J 4 bases, with 17 bases left between them. The CDR3 loop is CASSPPGLNGETQYF. The CDR3 region has the DNA TGTGCCAGCAGCCCCCCCGGACTAAATGGAGAGACCCAGTACTTC.

V and J are TRBV11-2 and TRBJ2-4, with D perhaps matching TRBD1 (6 bases). This CDR3 spans 15 amino acids. The ends were cut back, 5 bases at V and 7 bases at J, with 18 bases in the middle. CDR1 is SGHAT, CDR2 FQNNGV, per germline. In DNA form, the CDR3 reads TGTGCCAGCAGCCTAAACAGGGTAGGAGGCAACATTCAGTACTTC. Its protein is CASSLNRVGGNIQYF.

The CDR3: CASSWGGQDNEKLFF. The CDR3 bases are TGTGCCAGCAGCTGGGGGGGACAGGATAATGAAAAACTGTTTTTT. V and J are TRBV5-6 and TRBJ1-4, with 8 nucleotides matching TRBD1. Germline loops: CDR1 SGHDT, CDR2 YYEEEE. V shed 3 bases and J 4 bases; nucleotides not matched to a gene: 5. The CDR3 loop spans 15 amino acids.

The rearrangement links TRBV7-9 to TRBJ1-2; TRBD1 aligns across 8 bases. CDR1 is SEHNR, CDR2 FQNEAQ, per germline (reference sequence). With 4 bases clipped from V and 6 bases from J, the junction kept 13 bases outside the gene matches. This CDR3 contains 16 residues. CDR3 in amino acids: CASSSSQGGMRDGYTF. CDR3 in DNA: TGTGCCAGCAGCTCATCACAGGGGGGGATGCGGGATGGCTACACCTTC.

V is TRBV5-1 and J is TRBJ2-7; 10 bases line up with TRBD2. From germline, CDR1 is SGHRS and CDR2 YFSETQ. This CDR3 is 14 amino acids long. V lost 0 bases, J lost 4 bases, and 1 base stayed unmatched. The CDR3 DNA reads TGCGCCAGCAGCTTGGCTAGCGGGAGATACGAGCAGTACTTC. This encodes CASSLASGRYEQYF.

This chain joins TRBV7-9 and TRBJ2-7; 7 nucleotides align to TRBD1. The CDR3 runs 15 residues. The V gene's germline CDR1 is SEHNR and CDR2 FQNEAQ (reference sequence). V lost 7 bases and J lost 2; bases outside the gene matches: 11. CDR3 residues: CASTSQGDIAYEQYF. The CDR3 DNA is TGTGCCAGCACCTCCCAGGGGGACATAGCCTACGAGCAGTACTTC.

This clone was counted between two and nine times. The V and J genes are TRBV30 and TRBJ1-4, with a tentative D call TRBD1 (5 bases). Germline loops: CDR1 GTSNPN, CDR2 SVGIG (reference sequence). The CDR3 runs 13 residues. The germline V and J ends were trimmed by 2 bases and 5 bases, with 9 bases remaining between them. The CDR3 reads CAWSQGSNEKLFF. The CDR3 DNA reads TGTGCCTGGAGTCAGGGATCGAATGAAAAACTGTTTTTT.

A few counts support this clone. The V call is TRBV5-1, the J call TRBJ1-2; D possibly corresponds to TRBD1 (6 bases). The ends were cut back, 4 bases at V and 6 bases at J, with 19 bases in the middle. Germline-derived CDR1 and CDR2 are SGHRS and YFSETQ. The CDR3 runs 15 residues. The chain's CDR3 is CASSPAGRGGDGYTF. For the CDR3, the DNA is TGCGCCAGCAGCCCGGCTGGCAGGGGCGGCGATGGCTACACCTTC.

This clone has a handful of counts. The chain links TRBV7-9 to TRBJ2-1; tentative D call: TRBD2 (6 bases). Germline V gene lookup returns CDR1 SEHNR and CDR2 FQNEAQ (reference sequence). This CDR3 has 17 amino acids. The V gene lost 4 bases and the J gene lost 0 bases, with 16 bases spanning the gap. The CDR3 bases are TGTGCCAGCAGCTCCAGGATAGCGGTTAGCTCCTACAATGAGCAGTTCTTC. It is translated as CASSSRIAVSSYNEQFF. The full variable domain, rest sourced from reference TRBV7-9 and TRBJ2-1, is DTGVSQNPRHKITKRGQNVTFRCDPISEHNRLYWYRQTLGQGPEFLTYFQNEAQLEKSRLLSDRFSAERPKGSFSTLEIQRTEQGDSAMYLCASSSRIAVSSYNEQFFGPGTRLTVL.

This clone showed up just a few times. Here the CDR3 DNA reads TGTGCCAGCAGTGAAGCGAAGGACCCCGGGACTAACAATGAGCAGTTCTTC. It is translated as CASSEAKDPGTNNEQFF. J is TRBJ2-1 and V is TRBV6-1; 7 bases match TRBD2. There are 17 residues in the CDR3. Germline V gene lookup returns CDR1 MNHNS and CDR2 SASEGT. With V trimmed by 0 bases and J by 5 bases, 10 bases remained unmatched.

The chain employs TRBV4-1 and TRBJ1-3; D gene unclear. The germline CDR1 and CDR2 sequences are MGHRA and YSYEKL. This CDR3 comprises 13 residues. V was shortened by 1 base and J by 8 bases, with 9 bases between the two germline ends. The CDR3 DNA sequence: TGCGCCAGCAGCCAAGGCCAGCAGGACACCATATATTTT. Translating gives CASSQGQQDTIYF.

This clone was detected a few times. Here the CDR3 DNA reads TGTGCCAGCAGCTTAGGAGCGGGAAATGGGAACACAGATACGCAGTATTTT. Amino acid sequence: CASSLGAGNGNTDTQYF. V gene TRBV7-2 combines with J gene TRBJ2-3; 7 nucleotides agree with TRBD2. The CDR3 loop spans 17 amino acids. The trim removed 1 base at V and 2 bases at J, leaving 9 bases unmatched. Germline V gives CDR1 SGHTA, CDR2 FQGNSA.

The V gene is TRBV6-6, the J gene TRBJ2-7; 7 bases map to TRBD2. The CDR3 contains 14 residues. From germline, CDR1 is MNHNY and CDR2 SVGAGI (reference sequence). The trim removed 5 bases at V and 0 bases at J, leaving 4 bases unmatched. In nucleotides, the CDR3 is TGTGCCAGCAGTACGGGAGGAGGCTCCTACGAGCAGTACTTC. Translation: CASSTGGGSYEQYF.

This clone was found many times. The rearrangement joins TRBV4-3 to TRBJ2-7, with 7 nucleotides matching TRBD2. The CDR3 is made up of 16 amino acids. Germline CDR1 reads LGHNA; CDR2 reads YSLEER. V was clipped by 3 bases and J by 2 bases; unmatched bases: 10. This CDR3 is CASSQLFSSGPYEQYF. The CDR3 DNA sequence: TGCGCCAGCAGCCAGCTATTTTCTAGCGGCCCCTACGAGCAGTACTTC.

The CDR3 nucleotides read TGTGCCACCCTTTCCACCGATAGCTCTGGGGCCAACGTCCTGACTTTC. This gives the protein CATLSTDSSGANVLTF. The rearrangement joins TRBV28 to TRBJ2-6; no clear D gene. Trimming removed 10 bases at V and 0 bases at J, with 16 bases between. Germline V lookup: CDR1 MDHEN, CDR2 SYDVKM. The CDR3 contains 16 residues.

The V call is TRBV11-3, the J call TRBJ2-3; no clear D gene. The V gene lost 1 base and the J gene lost 8 bases, with 7 bases spanning the gap. The CDR3 is made up of 12 amino acids. CDR1 and CDR2 (germline): SGHNT, YENEEA. The CDR3 nucleotides read TGTGCCAGCAGCTTAGGAGGCACTACGCAGTATTTT. Encoded protein: CASSLGGTTQYF.